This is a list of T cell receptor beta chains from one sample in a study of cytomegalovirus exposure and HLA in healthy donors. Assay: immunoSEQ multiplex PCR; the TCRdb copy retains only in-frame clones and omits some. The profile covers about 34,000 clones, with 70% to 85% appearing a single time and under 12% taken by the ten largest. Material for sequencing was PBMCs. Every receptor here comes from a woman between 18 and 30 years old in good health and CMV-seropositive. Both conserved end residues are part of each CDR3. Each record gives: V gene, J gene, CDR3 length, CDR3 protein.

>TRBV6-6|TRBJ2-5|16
CASSYPGTGTKETQYF
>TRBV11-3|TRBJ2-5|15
CASPRTRCTQETQYF
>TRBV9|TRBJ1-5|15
CASSVGEGGNQPQHF
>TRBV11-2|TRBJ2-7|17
CASSLVFPKSLFYEQYF
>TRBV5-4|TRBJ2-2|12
CASLGDTGELFF
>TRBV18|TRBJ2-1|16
CASSPRDPREGDEQFF
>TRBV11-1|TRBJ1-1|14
CASSTPRWDTEAFF
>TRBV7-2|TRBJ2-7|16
CASSLVVRGLTYEQYF
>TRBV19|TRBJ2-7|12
CASRGLSGEQYF
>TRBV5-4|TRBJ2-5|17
CASSPTPVGTGTETQYF
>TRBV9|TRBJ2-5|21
CASSGATGTSGRNGWGETQYF
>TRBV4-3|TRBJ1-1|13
CASSQAGQGLVVF
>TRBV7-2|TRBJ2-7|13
CASSPILGWEQYF
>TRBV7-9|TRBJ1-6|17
CSSSSHEGQGAGSPLHF
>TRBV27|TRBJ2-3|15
CASSPRQGNTDTQYF
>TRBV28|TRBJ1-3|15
CASSLGGTGGNTIYF
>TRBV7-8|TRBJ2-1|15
CASSWLRDRVSEQFF
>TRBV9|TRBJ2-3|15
CASSGRGTPTDTQYF
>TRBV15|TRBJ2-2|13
CATGTRNTGELFF
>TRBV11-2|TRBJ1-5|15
CASSLGGGAGQPQHF
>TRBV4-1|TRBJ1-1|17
CASSQAVRGRDNTEAFF
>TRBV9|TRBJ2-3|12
CASSVATDTQYF
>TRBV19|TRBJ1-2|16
CASSPGQGVFNYGYPF
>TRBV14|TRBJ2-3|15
CASSQDLLAADTQYF
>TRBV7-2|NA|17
CASSFLSAQGFPYEQYF
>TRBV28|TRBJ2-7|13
CASSLLGVGEQYF
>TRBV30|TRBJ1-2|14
CAWRGIQGNYGYTF
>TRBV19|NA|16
CASSIVRTSGPYEQYF
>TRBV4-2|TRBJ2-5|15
CASSRSSGAGETQYF
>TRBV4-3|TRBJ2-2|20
CASSQDLIGGAFSGTGELFF
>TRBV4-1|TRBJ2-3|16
CASSQGSGGISDTQYF
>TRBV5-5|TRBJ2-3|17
CASSLLLAGAGVDTQYF
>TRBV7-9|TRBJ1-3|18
CASSGHTSGDAPGNTIYF
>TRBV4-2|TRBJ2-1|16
CASSQRGGAFYNEQFF
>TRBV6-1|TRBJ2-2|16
CASSEGTSGNTGELFF
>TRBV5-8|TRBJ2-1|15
CASTSRDRVKNEQFF
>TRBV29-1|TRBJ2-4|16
CSVETRTGVAKNIQYF
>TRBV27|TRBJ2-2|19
CASSYGLAGGSRGTGELFF
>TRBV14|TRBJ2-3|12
CASSFSGGTQYF
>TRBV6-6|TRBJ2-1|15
CASSYSTSRHNEQFF
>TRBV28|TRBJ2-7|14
CASSTPGQAYEQYF
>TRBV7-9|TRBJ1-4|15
CASSSRQGAREKLFF
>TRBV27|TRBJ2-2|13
CASRFTGSGELFF
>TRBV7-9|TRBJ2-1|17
CASSKTSGGLSYNEQFF
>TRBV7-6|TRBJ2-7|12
CASSLPDSSPYF
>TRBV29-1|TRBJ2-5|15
CSVDPSGRVSGTQYF
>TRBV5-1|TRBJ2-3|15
CASSRGDRDPSTQYF
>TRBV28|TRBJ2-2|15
CATSGLLPNTGELFF
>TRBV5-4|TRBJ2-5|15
CASSLGRDRGQEQYF
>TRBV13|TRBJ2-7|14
CASSLSGGAYEQYF
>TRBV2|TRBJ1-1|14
CASRYTGRGTEAFF
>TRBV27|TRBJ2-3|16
CASSLFAGVSTDTQYF
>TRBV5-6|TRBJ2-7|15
CASSPTGRVLYEQYF
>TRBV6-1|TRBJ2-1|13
CASTVAGTNEQFF